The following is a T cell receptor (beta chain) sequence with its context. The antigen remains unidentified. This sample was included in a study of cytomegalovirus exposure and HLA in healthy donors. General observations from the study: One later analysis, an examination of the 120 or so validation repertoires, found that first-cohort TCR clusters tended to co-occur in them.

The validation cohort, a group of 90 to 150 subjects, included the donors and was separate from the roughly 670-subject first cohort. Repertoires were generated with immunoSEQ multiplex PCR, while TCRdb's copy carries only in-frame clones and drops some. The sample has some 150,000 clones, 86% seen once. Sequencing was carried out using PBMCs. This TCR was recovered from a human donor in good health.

In nucleotides, the CDR3 is TGTGCCAGCAGCGTCATAGGGACAGGGGACGAGACCCAGTACTTC. Translated, it gives CASSVIGTGDETQYF. The gene calls are TRBV9 and TRBJ2-5; 10 bases map to TRBD1. Germline CDR1 and CDR2: SGDLS and YYNGEE. J lost 5 bases, V lost 2 bases, and 6 bases had no gene match. The CDR3 spans 15 residues. The whole variable domain, filled in from reference TRBV9 and TRBJ2-5, reads DSGVTQTPKHLITATGQRVTLRCSPRSGDLSVYWYQQSLDQGLQFLIQYYNGEERAKGNILERFSAQQFPDLHSELNLSSLELGDSALYFCASSVIGTGDETQYFGPGTRLLVL.